Shown below are 14 T cell receptor beta chains from a single sample sequenced in a study of T cells in Graves' hyperthyroidism and ophthalmopathy. RNA transcripts yielded amplified TCR beta CDR3 regions. In the first-round RT-PCR of the TCR CDR3, the HTBI primer set was used. TCRdb recomputed calls from the multiplex PCR reads with MiXCR, one row per CDR3 protein. The sample shows around 620,000 distinct CDR3 sequences, 12% to 15% of them seen only once. Sequencing was performed on blood. The source is a woman between 18 and 29 years old with Graves' ophthalmopathy.

The chain joins TRBV7-2 to TRBJ2-1, with 13 bases identical to TRBD2. Trimming took 6 bases from V and 7 from J; bases not matched to a gene: 12. CDR3 length equals 17 residues. CDR1 and CDR2 from the germline V gene are SGHTA and FQGNSA. The CDR3 protein is CASSYLGLAGEGNEQFF. CDR3 nucleotides: TGTGCCAGCAGTTACCTAGGACTAGCGGGAGAGGGTAATGAGCAGTTCTTC. Combining the CDR3 with reference TRBV7-2 and TRBJ2-1 gives the whole variable domain GAGVSQSPSNKVTEKGKDVELRCDPISGHTALYWYRQSLGQGLEFLIYFQGNSAPDKSGLPSDRFSAERTGGSVSTLTIQRTQQEDSAVYLCASSYLGLAGEGNEQFFGPGTRLTVL.

There are many counts of this clonotype. The chain is built from TRBV12-3 or TRBV12-4 and TRBJ1-5; D call uncertain. The CDR3 totals 17 residues. The germline V and J ends were trimmed by 3 bases and 2 bases, with 17 bases remaining between them. The CDR3 sequence: CASSFGMEGMGNQPQHF. The DNA of the CDR3 is TGTGCCAGCAGTTTTGGTATGGAGGGAATGGGCAATCAGCCCCAGCATTTT.

This clonotype was recorded at least ten times. The J gene is TRBJ2-7, the V gene TRBV27; tentative D call: TRBD1 (5 bases). The V and J ends lost 4 bases and 7 bases respectively, with 20 bases between them. Germline CDR1 is MNHEY and CDR2 is SMNVEV (reference sequence). The length of the CDR3 is 15 residues. CDR3 in DNA: TGTGCCAGCAGTTCCCCTCCTAAGCAGGGTTGGGAGCAGTACTTC. Residues: CASSSPPKQGWEQYF.

In the case of this clonotype: A much bigger clone sits one base away, suggesting this may be a read error. The chain links TRBV30 to TRBJ2-7; 9 bases fit TRBD1. The end of the DNA is better explained by TRBJ2-1, so the J call may be wrong. Per the germline V gene, CDR1 is GTSNPN and CDR2 is SVGIG (reference sequence). The length of the CDR3 is 12 residues. The CDR3 DNA reads as TGTGCCGCGGGACAGGGAAACTACGAGCAGTTCTTC. Amino acid sequence: CAAGQGNYEQFF.

This clonotype was recorded at least ten times. This chain uses TRBV13 with TRBJ1-1, with 9 bases identical to TRBD1. The length of the CDR3 is 16 residues. V was clipped by 2 bases and J by 0 bases; unmatched bases: 4. CDR1 is PRHDT and CDR2 is FYEKMQ in the germline V gene (reference sequence). The CDR3, as DNA: TGTGCCAGCAGCTTAACAGGGGGCTTCATGAACACTGAAGCTTTCTTT. Protein sequence: CASSLTGGFMNTEAFF.

Many counts were recorded for this clonotype. The J gene is TRBJ2-2, the V gene TRBV7-3, with D tentatively TRBD1 (5 bases). There are 15 residues in the CDR3. The V gene lost 2 bases and the J gene lost 4 bases, with 11 bases spanning the gap. CDR1 SGHTA and CDR2 FQGTGA come from the germline V gene. The CDR3 loop reads CASSLAPTATGELFF. CDR3 in DNA: TGTGCCAGCAGCTTAGCCCCGACAGCCACCGGGGAGCTGTTTTTT.

This clonotype was observed at least ten times. This chain connects TRBV30 to TRBJ2-1; TRBD2 agrees at 7 bases. The V segment lost 0 bases and the J segment 5 bases; nucleotides outside the gene matches: 7. The CDR3 has 15 amino acids. Germline V gene data show CDR1 as GTSNPN and CDR2 as SVGIG (reference sequence). CDR3 sequence (DNA): TGTGCCTGGAGTGTAGGACTAGTTTTGAACAATGAGCAGTTCTTC. It is translated as CAWSVGLVLNNEQFF.

This clonotype appeared a few times. The rearrangement joins TRBV15 to TRBJ1-1; D is perhaps TRBD1 (5 bases). Germline CDR1 reads LNHNV; CDR2 reads YYDKDF (reference sequence). The CDR3 is 15 amino acids. V shed 1 base and J shed 3 bases, with 12 bases lying between them. The CDR3 spells CATSRVPGGDTEAFF. The CDR3 DNA is TGTGCCACCAGCAGAGTTCCGGGGGGGGACACTGAAGCTTTCTTT.

This clonotype came up many times. The V call is TRBV9, the J call TRBJ1-4; D is ambiguous. With 0 bases removed from V and 0 bases from J, the gap between germline ends came to 6 bases. CDR1 SGDLS and CDR2 YYNGEE come from the germline V gene. This CDR3 comprises 15 residues. DNA for the CDR3: TGTGCCAGCAGCGTAGGTGGTGCAACTAATGAAAAACTGTTTTTT. This encodes CASSVGGATNEKLFF.

This clonotype was observed a few times. This chain links TRBV12-5 with TRBJ2-1, with 7 bases lining up with TRBD2. This CDR3 is 18 amino acids long. CDR1 and CDR2 (germline): LGHNT, FRNRAP. The ends lost 0 bases at V and 1 base at J; junction bases unmatched: 9. The CDR3 DNA sequence: TGTGCTAGTGGTTTGGTAGCGGGGCGAATGAGGTCCTACAATGAGCAGTTCTTC. This sequence encodes CASGLVAGRMRSYNEQFF.

The chain recombines TRBV7-9 with TRBJ2-7; the D gene is possibly TRBD2 (6 bases). Germline CDR1 and CDR2: SEHNR and FQNEAQ (reference sequence). The length of the CDR3 is 13 residues. Trimming took 4 bases from V and 2 from J, leaving 9 bases between them. The CDR3 sequence: CASSSRGAYEQYF. The CDR3 region has the DNA TGTGCCAGCAGCTCCCGCGGGGCCTACGAGCAGTACTTC.

This clonotype appeared many times. A junction end diverges from the germline sequence, so it may reflect a read error. This chain links TRBV6-1 with TRBJ2-2, with D perhaps matching TRBD1 (6 bases). The germline V gene encodes CDR1 MNHNS and CDR2 SASEGT. CDR3 length equals 14 residues. CDR3 DNA: TGCGCCAGCAGACCGGGACAGAACACCGGGGAGCTGTTTTTT. Residues: CASRPGQNTGELFF.

This clonotype was seen at least ten times. V gene TRBV20-1 combines with J gene TRBJ2-1; 9 bases map to TRBD2. The CDR3 is 14 residues long. V lost 3 bases to trimming and J lost 8 bases; unmatched junction nucleotides: 8. Germline V gene lookup returns CDR1 DFQATT and CDR2 SNEGSKA (reference sequence). DNA for the CDR3: TGCAGTGCTAGTGGCGGGAGGGCCGGCTATGAGCAGTTCTTC. Its protein is CSASGGRAGYEQFF.

The table lists this clonotype with many counts. The chain employs TRBV27 and TRBJ2-2, with TRBD2 matching over 12 bases. V dropped 7 bases and J dropped 6; count of bases not matched to a gene: 6. Germline CDR1 and CDR2: MNHEY and SMNVEV (reference sequence). The CDR3 is 15 amino acids. CDR3 coding DNA: TGTGCCAGCAAGGGGACTAGCGGGCTCGCCGGGGAGCTGTTTTTT. Amino acids: CASKGTSGLAGELFF.